The 27 T cell receptor beta chains presented below share a single source sample, sequenced in a study of control samples from healthy donors and cancer patients. The assay was immunoSEQ multiplex PCR, and TCRdb's table has in-frame clones only and misses some. Counted here are more than 20,000 clones, approximately 80% occurring once; the ten biggest clones make up 27%. Source material: PBMCs. These receptors were obtained from a man between 60 and 70 years old with head and neck cancer.

This chain links TRBV6-5 with TRBJ1-5; D gene ambiguous. V shed 6 bases and J shed 4 bases, with 13 bases lying between them. The CDR3 totals 14 residues. Germline lookup yields CDR1 MNHEY and CDR2 SVGAGI. In DNA form, the CDR3 reads TGTGCCAGCAGCCCGGTGGGGTATAATCAGCCCCAGCATTTT. Translating gives CASSPVGYNQPQHF.

The genes are TRBV5-6 and TRBJ1-4, with D tentatively TRBD1 (6 bases). Looked up from germline, CDR1 is SGHDT and CDR2 is YYEEEE. The CDR3 is made up of 14 amino acids. V was pared by 4 bases and J by 7 bases, with 14 bases between. CDR3 sequence reads: CASSPAGTLEKLFF. The CDR3, as DNA: TGTGCCAGCAGCCCGGCTGGGACACTTGAAAAACTGTTTTTT.

This clone has just one count. J is TRBJ1-2 and V is TRBV18; a possible D gene is TRBD1 (6 bases). The CDR3 has 13 amino acids. The germline V and J ends were trimmed by 5 bases and 2 bases, with 9 bases remaining between them. Germline V gene sequence: CDR1 KGHSH, CDR2 LQKENI. For the CDR3, the DNA is TGTGCCAGCTCAGGGGGCTGGAACTATGGCTACACCTTC. Translating it yields CASSGGWNYGYTF. The full variable domain, in which reference TRBV18 and TRBJ1-2 provide the parts outside the CDR3, is NAGVMQNPRHLVRRRGQEARLRCSPMKGHSHVYWYRQLPEEGLKFMVYLQKENIIDESGMPKERFSAEFPKEGPSILRIQQVVRGDSAAYFCASSGGWNYGYTFGSGTRLTVV.

The rearrangement uses TRBV9 and TRBJ1-4; 7 bases are shared with TRBD1. The CDR3 length is 15 residues. V trimming: 4 bases; J trimming: 3 bases; junction bases outside the gene matches: 6. Germline values: CDR1 SGDLS, CDR2 YYNGEE. The CDR3 bases are TGTGCCAGCAGCTTACAGGGGTGGGCTAATGAAAAACTGTTTTTT. This sequence encodes CASSLQGWANEKLFF.

The chain has TRBV9 and TRBJ2-5; D remains ambiguous. The CDR3 is 13 amino acids. Germline CDR1 and CDR2: SGDLS and YYNGEE. V was trimmed by 1 base and J by 5 bases, leaving 9 bases between them. The CDR3 here is CASSVRWAETQYF. The CDR3 nucleotides are TGTGCCAGCAGCGTACGGTGGGCGGAGACCCAGTACTTC.

V gene TRBV7-2 combines with J gene TRBJ1-2; 7 positions agree with TRBD1. Germline V lookup: CDR1 SGHTA, CDR2 FQGNSA. V lost 1 base, J lost 4 bases, and 6 bases stayed unmatched. This CDR3 is 15 amino acids long. This CDR3 reads CASSLGGGVSYGYTF. Here the CDR3 DNA reads TGTGCCAGCAGCTTAGGAGGGGGCGTGAGCTATGGCTACACCTTC.

The chain employs TRBV3-1 (or the pseudogene TRBV3-2) and TRBJ2-1; 8 nucleotides agree with TRBD2. V shed 4 bases and J 7 bases; nucleotides not matched to a gene: 12. The CDR3 length is 16 residues. Germline assignment: CDR1 LGHDT and CDR2 YNNKEL (reference sequence). The CDR3 DNA is TGTGCCAGCAGCCCCGCGGGCGGGGGGCTCGGGAATGAGCAGTTCTTC. Amino acids: CASSPAGGGLGNEQFF.

This rearrangement joins TRBV19 to TRBJ2-7; D gene uncertain. V lost 1 base and J lost 1, with 8 bases in between. CDR3 length: 14 amino acids. The V gene's germline CDR1 is LNHDA and CDR2 SQIVND (reference sequence). DNA of the CDR3: TGTGCCAGTAGTATAGGAGGAGCATCCTACGAGCAGTACTTC. Residues: CASSIGGASYEQYF.

The CDR3 DNA sequence: TGTGCCAGCAGCTCACGGGCCCGGCGGAATGAGCAGTTCTTC. This translates into CASSSRARRNEQFF. The genes are TRBV7-9 and TRBJ2-1; no clear D gene. Germline loops: CDR1 SEHNR, CDR2 FQNEAQ (reference sequence). The V gene lost 4 bases and the J gene lost 7 bases, with 14 bases spanning the gap. The CDR3 spans 14 residues.

The chain is built from TRBV18 and TRBJ2-5; D call uncertain. This CDR3 is built from 14 residues. Germline CDR1 and CDR2: KGHSH and LQKENI. Trimming removed 0 bases at V and 3 bases at J, with 8 bases between. CDR3 amino acids: CASSPPLSKETQYF. The CDR3 DNA is TGTGCCAGCTCACCACCCTTATCGAAAGAGACCCAGTACTTC. The entire variable domain, with the rest obtained from reference TRBV18 and TRBJ2-5, is as follows: NAGVMQNPRHLVRRRGQEARLRCSPMKGHSHVYWYRQLPEEGLKFMVYLQKENIIDESGMPKERFSAEFPKEGPSILRIQQVVRGDSAAYFCASSPPLSKETQYFGPGTRLLVL.

The sample holds a few counts of this clone. The V gene is TRBV11-3, the J gene TRBJ1-2; D unclear. Trimming cost V 0 bases and J 2 bases, with 10 bases left between them. The CDR3 has 15 amino acids. Germline loops: CDR1 SGHNT, CDR2 YENEEA. As DNA, the CDR3 is TGTGCCAGCAGCTTAGATCCGCCAAGAAACTATGGCTACACCTTC. Its protein product is CASSLDPPRNYGYTF.

The chain links TRBV7-9 to TRBJ2-5; 7 bases line up with TRBD1. This CDR3 region has 17 residues. The trim removed 0 bases at V and 0 bases at J, leaving 7 bases unmatched. Germline assignment: CDR1 SEHNR and CDR2 FQNEAQ (reference sequence). CDR3 protein: CASSLATTGRHQETQYF. CDR3 sequence (DNA): TGTGCCAGCAGCTTAGCTACGACAGGGAGACACCAAGAGACCCAGTACTTC.

The chain combines TRBV30 with TRBJ2-7, with D maybe TRBD1 (5 bases). CDR1 is GTSNPN, CDR2 SVGIG, per germline (reference sequence). The CDR3 consists of 15 residues. Between the trimmed V and J ends, which lost 0 bases and 3 bases, there was a span of 15 bases. The CDR3 here is CAWSVQAGSVYEQYF. The CDR3 DNA reads TGTGCCTGGAGTGTTCAGGCAGGGTCGGTCTACGAGCAGTACTTC.

V and J are TRBV7-2 and TRBJ2-7; a weak D match, TRBD1 (6 bases). The V end was cut by 3 bases, the J end by 3 bases, with 12 bases between. CDR1 and CDR2 from the germline V gene are SGHTA and FQGNSA. This CDR3 has 14 amino acids. The CDR3 region is CASSFGQGIYEQYF. In DNA form, the CDR3 reads TGTGCCAGCAGCTTTGGGCAGGGGATCTACGAGCAGTACTTC. The full variable domain, rest sourced from reference TRBV7-2 and TRBJ2-7, is GAGVSQSPSNKVTEKGKDVELRCDPISGHTALYWYRQSLGQGLEFLIYFQGNSAPDKSGLPSDRFSAERTGGSVSTLTIQRTQQEDSAVYLCASSFGQGIYEQYFGPGTRLTVT.

The chain links TRBV6-5 to TRBJ1-1; D remains ambiguous. V was clipped by 8 bases and J by 1 base, with 8 bases between them. This CDR3 contains 12 residues. Per germline, CDR1 MNHEY and CDR2 SVGAGI. The CDR3 here is CASRRPNTEAFF. CDR3 sequence (DNA): TGTGCCAGCCGACGGCCGAACACTGAAGCTTTCTTT.

The V gene is TRBV5-1, the J gene TRBJ2-6, with D possibly TRBD2 on 5 matching bases. This CDR3 comprises 19 residues. Trimming left V 0 bases short and J 0 bases short, with 16 bases between. Looked up from germline, CDR1 is SGHRS and CDR2 is YFSETQ. The DNA of the CDR3 is TGCGCCAGCAGCTTGGTAGCGATGGCGTACCTCTCTGGGGCCAACGTCCTGACTTTC. It codes for CASSLVAMAYLSGANVLTF. The whole variable domain, filled in from reference TRBV5-1 and TRBJ2-6, reads KAGVTQTPRYLIKTRGQQVTLSCSPISGHRSVSWYQQTPGQGLQFLFEYFSETQRNKGNFPGRFSGRQFSNSRSEMNVSTLELGDSALYLCASSLVAMAYLSGANVLTFGAGSRLTVL.

This chain joins TRBV7-2 and TRBJ1-2; D perhaps matches TRBD1 (5 bases). This CDR3 contains 14 residues. V was cut by 0 bases and J by 8 bases, with 13 bases left in between. Germline-derived CDR1 and CDR2 are SGHTA and FQGNSA. As DNA, the CDR3 is TGTGCCAGCAGCTTAGCCGTCAGGGAGAGGGGCTACACCTTC. Protein product: CASSLAVRERGYTF. Drawing the rest from reference TRBV7-2 and TRBJ1-2, the complete variable domain is GAGVSQSPSNKVTEKGKDVELRCDPISGHTALYWYRQSLGQGLEFLIYFQGNSAPDKSGLPSDRFSAERTGGSVSTLTIQRTQQEDSAVYLCASSLAVRERGYTFGSGTRLTVV.

The chain joins TRBV19 to TRBJ1-1; the D gene is possibly TRBD1 (5 bases). In germline, CDR1 is LNHDA, CDR2 SQIVND (reference sequence). The CDR3 loop spans 13 amino acids. With 9 bases removed from V and 3 bases from J, the gap between germline ends came to 14 bases. CDR3 region: CARAGPGDTEAFF. CDR3 DNA: TGTGCCAGAGCGGGGCCCGGGGACACTGAAGCTTTCTTT.

The J gene is TRBJ2-3, the V gene TRBV28, with 7 bases fitting TRBD1. Germline CDR1 MDHEN, CDR2 SYDVKM. V lost 6 bases and J lost 4; bases outside the gene matches: 4. This CDR3 has 13 residues. CDR3 in DNA: TGTGCCAGCAGCTTAGGGGGCGCAGATACGCAGTATTTT. This encodes CASSLGGADTQYF.

DNA for the CDR3: TGTGCCAGCAGTCCCATCTATGGCTACACCTTC. Amino acid sequence: CASSPIYGYTF. The chain couples TRBV2 to TRBJ1-2; unclear D gene. The CDR3 contains 11 residues. Germline V CDR1 and CDR2: SNHLY, FYNNEI. The V gene lost 5 bases and the J gene lost 4 bases, with 5 bases spanning the gap.

The genes are TRBV30 and TRBJ2-2; D could derive from TRBD1 or TRBD2 (6 bases each). The CDR3 covers 13 residues. The V gene lost 3 bases and the J gene lost 6 bases, with 11 bases spanning the gap. CDR1 and CDR2 from the germline V gene are GTSNPN and SVGIG (reference sequence). CDR3 sequence: CAWRGGYAGELFF. CDR3 coding DNA: TGTGCCTGGAGAGGGGGGTACGCCGGGGAGCTGTTTTTT.

This sequence joins TRBV6-5 and TRBJ1-1; the match to TRBD1 covers 10 bases. CDR1 and CDR2 (germline): MNHEY, SVGAGI. The CDR3 is made up of 14 amino acids. V was clipped by 6 bases and J by 1 base; unmatched bases: 2. The CDR3 region is CASSRTGGNTEAFF. CDR3 nucleotides: TGTGCCAGCAGCAGGACAGGGGGGAACACTGAAGCTTTCTTT.

This sequence joins TRBV5-1 and TRBJ2-3; weak D call: TRBD1 (6 bases). The germline gives CDR1 SGHRS, CDR2 YFSETQ. V was trimmed by 4 bases and J by 4 bases, leaving 13 bases between them. CDR3 length: 14 amino acids. The CDR3 DNA follows: TGCGCCAGCAGCCCGCGAGGGACACCAGATACGCAGTATTTT. This encodes CASSPRGTPDTQYF.

The V gene is TRBV19, the J gene TRBJ2-1; the D call may be TRBD1 or TRBD2 (5 bases each). Trimming removed 10 bases from V and 0 bases from J, with 16 bases in between. The CDR3 contains 15 residues. From germline, CDR1 is LNHDA and CDR2 SQIVND (reference sequence). The CDR3 is CATSRGGFSYNEQFF. The DNA of the CDR3 is TGTGCCACTTCCCGTGGGGGTTTCTCCTACAATGAGCAGTTCTTC.

The chain couples TRBV4-1 to TRBJ1-4; 8 nucleotides match TRBD1. Trimming removed 4 bases from V and 1 base from J; junction bases left unmatched: 8. Germline CDR1 reads MGHRA; CDR2 reads YSYEKL. CDR3 length: 17 residues. CDR3 sequence reads: CASSLRQGRGTNEKLFF. CDR3 sequence (DNA): TGCGCCAGCAGCCTCCGACAGGGGAGGGGAACTAATGAAAAACTGTTTTTT.

The chain combines TRBV6-2 or TRBV6-3 with TRBJ2-1; unclear D gene. CDR1 MNHEY and CDR2 SVGEGT come from the germline V gene. The CDR3 runs 12 residues. The V gene lost 0 bases and the J gene lost 7 bases, with 4 bases spanning the gap. This chain's CDR3 is CASSYSTNEQFF. For the CDR3, the DNA is TGTGCCAGCAGTTACTCTACGAATGAGCAGTTCTTC.

The V gene is TRBV28, the J gene TRBJ2-3; tentatively, D is TRBD2 (5 bases). The CDR3 runs to 15 residues. The ends were cut back, 5 bases at V and 2 bases at J, with 14 bases in the middle. Germline CDR1 and CDR2: MDHEN and SYDVKM. The DNA of the CDR3 is TGTGCCAGCAGTCGTGACGGGATGATCACAGATACGCAGTATTTT. Residues: CASSRDGMITDTQYF.